The clone carrying this T cell receptor beta chain was counted a few times. Its antigen is not known. The sample is drawn from a study of beta chain features in type 1 diabetes. Study-wide findings and caveats: Type 1 diabetes patients had TCRB CDR3s that were shorter (moderately but significantly so) in all four CD4+ subsets.

Expressed TCRB transcripts were sequenced because the entire RNA isolate underwent reverse transcription. Sequencing was performed with immunoSEQ multiplex PCR; in TCRdb, only in-frame clones are kept and a portion is missing. The data contain 150,000 to 180,000 clones, around 10% of them singletons. Germline V lookup: CDR1 SGDLS, CDR2 YYNGEE. The CDR3 extends over 17 amino acids. Trimming took 4 bases from V and 7 from J; bases not matched to a gene: 14. The chain couples TRBV9 to TRBJ2-2; 9 nucleotides align to TRBD2. The source is a man aged 25-45 years with type 1 diabetes. The source material was central memory CD4+ T cells from blood. The CDR3 loop is CASSPRGSGRYIGELFF. CDR3 DNA sequence: TGTGCCAGCAGCCCCCGTGGTAGCGGGAGATATATCGGGGAGCTGTTTTTT.